The entry below gives a single T cell receptor (beta chain) sequence along with its context. What it recognizes is unknown. The data are from a study of CD8 T cells in Susac syndrome. Study-level results: CD4+ repertoires of Susac syndrome patients lacked detectable clonal expansion.

An amount of RNA that ranged from roughly 0.5 to 1 ug was reverse transcribed with random hexamers. TCR beta CDR3 was amplified by immunoSEQ multiplex PCR. This amplification extended across 54 Vbeta and 13 Jbeta segments. In TCRdb, the immunoSEQ multiplex PCR reads were re-called with MiXCR into one record per CDR3 protein. The sample records 150,000 to 200,000 distinct CDR3 sequences, approximately 95% being singletons. The germline gives CDR1 MDHEN, CDR2 SYDVKM. The CDR3 runs to 16 residues. Trimming removed 6 bases from V and 3 bases from J; junction bases left unmatched: 8. The sequenced target, TCR beta, came from blood CD8+ and CD4+ T cells.

Specimen: CD4+ T cells from PBMCs. The sequence was collected from a human donor with Susac syndrome. This chain links TRBV28 with TRBJ2-7; 13 bases match TRBD2. The CDR3 loop reads CASSIGLAGVRYEQYF. The CDR3 region has the DNA TGTGCCAGCAGCATCGGACTAGCGGGAGTCCGCTACGAGCAGTACTTC.